Sequencing of this TCR beta chain was carried out in a study of blood T cells in healthy people across ages. Concerning this clonotype: The antigen remains undetermined.

General study findings and limits: As age increased, TCR beta diversity per million T cells fell in a roughly linear fashion.

V lost 2 bases, J lost 7 bases, and 14 bases stayed unmatched. Germline CDR1 is LNHNV and CDR2 is YYDKDF (reference sequence). The CDR3 spans 18 residues. Total RNA, at least 5.5 micrograms per sample, came from PBMCs. Together with a sample-barcoded 5' primer, a J-beta primer mix was included in a second PCR lasting about 6 to 11 cycles. Each cDNA molecule received a tag from a template-switch adaptor that had 12 random nucleotides. Each CDR3 protein is one row after TCRdb ran MiXCR on the 5' RACE reads. The table records roughly 1.5 million distinct CDR3 sequences, less than 45% of them present only once.

This sequence was found in a woman aged 18-35 years in good health. This chain connects TRBV15 to TRBJ1-4, with 9 bases identical to TRBD1. Sequences were obtained from blood. This CDR3 reads CATSRRTGELRSSEKLFF. CDR3 coding DNA: TGTGCCACCAGCAGAAGGACAGGGGAGTTGAGATCAAGTGAAAAACTGTTTTTT.